Here is one T cell receptor beta chain with its context. Its target is not known. This entry belongs to a study of response to subunit inactivated influenza vaccine. General study results and limits: It was the authors' suggestion that each seasonal influenza vaccination recruits few new T cells.

TCRdb passed the RT-PCR reads through MiXCR, listing each CDR3 protein once. In the table there are roughly 570,000 distinct CDR3 sequences, 10% to 15% of which are singletons. The TCR sequence derives from a man aged 45-65 years who received an inactivated influenza vaccine. The sample here was PBMCs from blood, taken about 40 days after vaccination.

The CDR3 loop is CASSQGSVGNEQFF. The CDR3 nucleotides read TGCGCCAGCAGCCAAGGTAGCGTGGGAAATGAGCAGTTCTTC. V gene TRBV4-3 combines with J gene TRBJ2-1, with D possibly TRBD2 on 5 matching bases. The CDR3 runs to 14 residues. Germline V gene lookup returns CDR1 LGHNA and CDR2 YSLEER. V was shortened by 1 base and J by 7 bases, with 11 bases between the two germline ends.